The following is a TCR beta chain sequence with its context. The data stem from a study of blood T cell repertoires in COVID-19. Study context: Whether acute or convalescent, the COVID-19 samples came from the United States, Italy and Spain. Nucleic acid was either cDNA or gDNA, and it came from T cells, B-cell-depleted T cells, or PBMCs.

In the source study's methods: Amplifying reference gene primers gave estimates of nucleated cell counts. Here immunoSEQ multiplex PCR was the method, and the copy in TCRdb shows in-frame clones only, minus some. Clone size and V and J calls were adopted from that table, with D and trimming inferred from the DNA. The sample has around 100,000 clones, 70% to 90% seen once. The CDR3 covers 15 residues. Trimming cost V 4 bases and J 1 base; bases outside gene matches: 4. Germline loops: CDR1 KGHDR, CDR2 SFDVKD. The sequenced material came from peripheral blood. The sequence was collected from a human donor in a cohort sampled during active COVID-19. The chain employs TRBV24-1 and TRBJ2-3; 7 bases are a match to TRBD1. CDR3 nucleotides: TGTGCCACCAGTGACCCCGGACAGGGCACAGATACGCAGTATTTT. This codes for CATSDPGQGTDTQYF.